The rows below give T cell receptor beta chains drawn from one sample of a study of beta chain features in type 1 diabetes. Sequenced by immunoSEQ multiplex PCR; TCRdb stores in-frame clones only, minus some. The table has about 180,000 clones, about 8% seen once. Sample: central memory CD4+ T cells from blood. These receptors all stem from a woman aged 40 to 50 with type 1 diabetes. CDR3s include the opening cysteine and the closing phenylalanine or tryptophan. Fields, in order: J gene, V gene, clone size, D gene, CDR3 protein, CDR3 DNA. A D gene is named only where the DNA matches it firmly. Clone size is stated in some rows and not others, as once, few, many or a class when expanded.

>TRBJ1-2|TRBV6-5|few|TRBD1
CASSLSRDRFYGYTF
TGTGCCAGCAGCCTCTCCCGGGACAGATTCTATGGCTACACCTTC
>TRBJ1-5|TRBV6-6|few|TRBD1
CASSRTGAGQPQHF
TGTGCCAGCAGCAGGACAGGGGCTGGTCAGCCCCAGCATTTT
>TRBJ2-2|TRBV11-2|few|TRBD2
CASSQRGGMTGELFF
TGTGCCAGCAGCCAGCGGGGTGGTATGACCGGGGAGCTGTTTTTT
>TRBJ2-5|TRBV11-2|-|TRBD1
CASSLGQQETQYF
TGTGCCAGCAGCCTGGGACAGCAAGAGACCCAGTACTTC
>TRBJ2-7|TRBV29-1|few|-
CSVAPPGNEQYF
TGCAGCGTTGCCCCTCCGGGGAACGAGCAGTACTTC
>TRBJ2-1|TRBV2|few|TRBD2
CASKREARNEQFF
TGTGCCAGTAAGCGGGAGGCACGCAATGAGCAGTTCTTC
>TRBJ2-2|TRBV29-1|-|TRBD2
CSVGERGGTGELFF
TGCAGCGTTGGGGAGCGGGGGGGCACCGGGGAGCTGTTTTTT
>TRBJ2-1|TRBV19|-|TRBD2
CASSILAGGAWNEQFF
TGTGCCAGTAGTATTTTAGCGGGGGGGGCTTGGAATGAGCAGTTCTTC
>TRBJ2-1|TRBV5-1|-|-
CASSLVNSEGSEQFF
TGCGCCAGCAGCTTGGTGAATTCGGAGGGGAGTGAGCAGTTCTTC
>TRBJ1-4|TRBV5-4|-|-
CASSLTGGKNEKLFF
TGTGCCAGCAGCTTGACGGGGGGGAAAAATGAAAAACTGTTTTTT
>TRBJ2-1|TRBV30|-|-
CAWNLAAGSYNEQFF
TGTGCCTGGAACTTAGCGGCAGGAAGCTACAATGAGCAGTTCTTC
>TRBJ1-2|TRBV7-9|few|-
CASSQDTNRHGYTF
TGTGCCAGCAGCCAGGACACAAACAGACATGGCTACACCTTC
>TRBJ2-5|TRBV29-1|few|-
CSVEAGQETQYF
TGCAGCGTTGAGGCGGGGCAAGAGACCCAGTACTTC
>TRBJ2-5|TRBV30|few|TRBD1
CAWTLQGAGETQYF
TGTGCCTGGACTTTACAGGGGGCCGGAGAGACCCAGTACTTC
>TRBJ2-3|TRBV29-1|many|-
CSVGPEEGTQYF
TGCAGCGTGGGCCCTGAAGAGGGTACGCAGTATTTT
>TRBJ2-1|TRBV5-1|-|TRBD2
CASNRGESSYNEQFF
TGCGCCAGCAACCGGGGGGAGAGCTCCTACAATGAGCAGTTCTTC
>TRBJ2-7|TRBV27|few|TRBD2
CASSFRAGPYEQYF
TGTGCCAGCAGTTTTAGAGCGGGACCCTACGAGCAGTACTTC
>TRBJ1-1|TRBV18|few|-
CASSPGPRGNTEAFF
TGTGCCAGCTCACCAGGGCCCAGGGGGAACACTGAAGCTTTCTTT
>TRBJ1-2|TRBV7-2|few|-
CASSLPGTSLYGYTF
TGTGCCAGCAGCTTGCCCGGGACATCGCTCTATGGCTACACCTTC
>TRBJ1-1|TRBV7-2|few|TRBD1
CASSPNRGTLNTEAFF
TGTGCCAGCAGCCCGAACAGGGGGACCTTGAACACTGAAGCTTTCTTT
>TRBJ2-6|TRBV28|few|-
CASSPAGGRLSGANVLTF
TGTGCCAGCAGTCCGGCCGGAGGGAGACTCTCTGGGGCCAACGTCCTGACTTTC